This T cell receptor (beta chain) was sequenced during a study of T cells in Graves' hyperthyroidism and ophthalmopathy. Study-level results: Before onset, ophthalmopathy was predicted by the model a median 6.5 months earlier.

TCR beta CDR3 regions were amplified from RNA transcripts. Researchers ran a first-round RT-PCR on the TCR CDR3 using the HTBI primer set. TCRdb re-derived calls from the multiplex PCR reads in MiXCR, one entry per CDR3 protein. This table has approximately 590,000 distinct CDR3 sequences, 40% to 55% appearing once. Concerning this clonotype itself: As yet, its antigen is unknown.

V shed 4 bases and J 1 base; nucleotides not matched to a gene: 6. The CDR3 totals 17 residues. In germline, CDR1 is SEHNR, CDR2 FQNEAQ (reference sequence). This TCR was sampled from a young woman with Graves' hyperthyroidism. The sequenced sample was peripheral blood or thyroid tissue (not recorded which). V and J are TRBV7-9 and TRBJ2-6; 8 bases line up with TRBD1. The CDR3 coding sequence is TGTGCCAGCAGCTACACGGACAGGGTTTCTGGGGCCAACGTCCTGACTTTC. It codes for CASSYTDRVSGANVLTF.